The present entry profiles one T cell receptor (beta chain) with its context. Its antigen is undetermined. The PCR made use of 60 Vbeta and 13 Jbeta primers. Assay: immunoSEQ multiplex PCR; the TCRdb copy retains only in-frame clones and omits some. Here the sample spans 150,000 to 200,000 clones, about 86% being singletons. This entry belongs to a study of cytomegalovirus exposure and HLA in healthy donors. About the study: In an early release, HLA-typed donors contributed about 79 million unique TCR sequences.

The CDR3 has 13 residues. V lost 2 bases to trimming and J lost 4 bases, with 9 bases between them. Germline loops: CDR1 SQVTM, CDR2 ANQGSEA. The study's findings and limits: Earlier analysis looked at TCR beta V segments, and most were productive about 87% or about 30% of the time.

The chain employs TRBV29-1 and TRBJ1-3; unclear D gene. Sequencing used PBMCs. This receptor was obtained from a woman between 18 and 30 years old in good health and CMV-seropositive. The CDR3 is CSVEPGSGNTIYF. The CDR3 coding sequence is TGCAGCGTTGAACCGGGTTCCGGAAACACCATATATTTT.